These T cell receptor beta chains were read from a single sample in a study of shared clonotypes between healthy human individuals. Produced via immunoSEQ multiplex PCR; TCRdb's table is partial and in-frame only. Of roughly 520,000 clones in the sample, approximately 95% were seen once. The sequenced material came from naive CD4+ T cells sorted from blood. The receptors were gathered from a woman in her 30s in good health. The CDR3 runs from the conserved cysteine through the conserved F or W. The order of the fields is clone size, D gene, J gene, V gene, CDR3 DNA, CDR3 protein. A D gene is named only where the DNA matches it firmly. Rows give clone size only sometimes, using once, few, many, or a class for an expanded clone.

>-|-|TRBJ2-7|TRBV11-2
TGTGCCAGCAGCTTAAACAGGGCTCGGTTAAGACACTTC
CASSLNRARLRHF
>-|-|TRBJ2-7|TRBV5-1
TGCGCCAGCAGCTTCCGGGACGGAAGCTACGAGCAGTACTTC
CASSFRDGSYEQYF
>-|-|TRBJ2-7|TRBV6-1
TGTGCCAGCAGTGAAGTAGGGGGGTCCTACGAGCAGTACTTC
CASSEVGGSYEQYF
>-|-|TRBJ1-1|TRBV20-1
TGCAGTGCTATCGGGGGGAGAGCTTTCTTT
CSAIGGRAFF
>-|-|TRBJ2-7|TRBV6-4
TGTGCCAGCATAGTGATAACAGAGCAGTACTTC
CASIVITEQYF
>-|-|TRBJ2-5|TRBV14
TGTGCCAGCAGCCAAGATATAGCGGTAGAGACCCAGTACTTC
CASSQDIAVETQYF
>-|TRBD1|TRBJ1-1|TRBV6-5
TGTGCCAGCAGCCGCGACAGGGGATGGGCTGAAGCTTTCTTT
CASSRDRGWAEAFF
>-|TRBD1|TRBJ2-1|TRBV5-1
TGCGCCAGCAGGAACGGACAGGGGTCCACCTACAATGAGCAGTTCTTC
CASRNGQGSTYNEQFF
>-|-|TRBJ1-2|TRBV28
TGTGCCAGCAGTTCAGCGACAGGTGAAGGCTACACCTTC
CASSSATGEGYTF
>-|TRBD2|TRBJ2-5|TRBV5-1
TGCGCCAGCAGCTTGGGGGGGACTAGCGGGACACAAGAGACCCAGTACTTC
CASSLGGTSGTQETQYF
>once|-|TRBJ1-2|TRBV5-1
TGCGCCAGCAGCTTGGTGGCAAACGGGGAGGCAGGCTACACCTTC
CASSLVANGEAGYTF
>-|-|TRBJ2-1|TRBV10-3
TGTGCCATCACTTCATGGAATGAGCAGTTCTTC
CAITSWNEQFF
>-|TRBD2|TRBJ2-3|TRBV28
TGTGCCAGCGAAACCCCAGGGAGGGTCCCAGATACGCAGTATTTT
CASETPGRVPDTQYF
>-|-|TRBJ2-2|TRBV2
TGTGCCAGCAGTCGACTCGCCGGGGAGCTGTTTTTT
CASSRLAGELFF
>-|-|TRBJ1-2|TRBV5-1
TGCGCCAGCAGCTTAGGGGAGGGAAAGAACTATGGCTACACCTTC
CASSLGEGKNYGYTF
>-|TRBD1|TRBJ1-5|TRBV9
TGTGCCAGCAGTAGGACAGGGGATGATCAGCCCCAGCATTTT
CASSRTGDDQPQHF
>-|-|TRBJ1-2|TRBV29-1
TGCAGCGCCCAAAGACAGAATCCTCTCTATGGCTACACCTTC
CSAQRQNPLYGYTF
>-|-|TRBJ1-1|TRBV19
TGTGCCACCTCCCGAATTATCGCGAACACTGAAGCTTTCTTT
CATSRIIANTEAFF
>-|TRBD1|TRBJ2-5|TRBV28
TGTGCCAGCAGTTTATTAACAGGGGGGACCCAGTACTTC
CASSLLTGGTQYF
>-|-|TRBJ2-3|TRBV29-1
TGCAGCGTAGAATTATACCGCACAGATACGCAGTATTTT
CSVELYRTDTQYF
>-|-|TRBJ2-6|TRBV28
TGTGCCAGCAGTTTAGATACTGGGGCCAACGTCCTGACTTTC
CASSLDTGANVLTF
>-|-|TRBJ1-2|TRBV28
TGTGCCAGCAGTTTGGGTTCGAGATCGTGGGGCTACACCTTC
CASSLGSRSWGYTF
>-|-|TRBJ2-7|TRBV4-1
TGCGCCAGCAGCCAACACAGGGTGTCCGCCTACGAGCAGTACTTC
CASSQHRVSAYEQYF
>-|TRBD2|TRBJ2-1|TRBV5-1
TGCGCCAGCAGCTTAGCTCAGAAGACTAGCGGGGTCTCCTACAATGAGCAGTTCTTC
CASSLAQKTSGVSYNEQFF
>-|-|TRBJ2-5|TRBV5-1
TGCGCCAGCAGCTTGTCTGTTTTACAAGAGACCCAGTACTTC
CASSLSVLQETQYF
>few|-|TRBJ1-3|TRBV6-4
TGTGCCAGCAGTGAACGGAGCGGCTCTGGAAACACCATATATTTT
CASSERSGSGNTIYF
>-|-|TRBJ1-2|TRBV6-1
TGTGCCAGCAGCTCCGACGGGCGTTATGGCTACACCTTC
CASSSDGRYGYTF
>-|TRBD1|TRBJ1-1|TRBV19
TGTGCCAGTGGGACAGGGGGGGCTTTCTTT
CASGTGGAFF
>-|-|TRBJ2-3|TRBV28
TGTGCCAGCACCCGTACTTCCGATACGCAGTATTTT
CASTRTSDTQYF
>once|-|TRBJ2-7|TRBV4-1
TGCGCCAGCAGCCAAGATCAAGGGACCTACGAGCAGTACTTC
CASSQDQGTYEQYF
>-|-|TRBJ2-5|TRBV2
TGTGCCAGCAGTCAGGCTACAGGGATCTCAGAGACCCAGTACTTC
CASSQATGISETQYF
>-|-|TRBJ1-4|TRBV5-1
TGCGCCAGCAGCTTTACAGGGTCAACTAATGAAAAACTGTTTTTT
CASSFTGSTNEKLFF
>-|-|TRBJ1-1|TRBV19
TGTGCCAGTAGTATAGGTGGGAGGGGCACTGAAGCTTTCTTT
CASSIGGRGTEAFF
>-|-|TRBJ2-7|TRBV5-8
TGTGCCAGCAGAATTCCTGGGTACGAGCAGTACTTC
CASRIPGYEQYF
>-|-|TRBJ2-6|TRBV2
TGTGCCAGCAGTGAACAGACTTTGGCTGGGGCCAACGTCCTGACTTTC
CASSEQTLAGANVLTF
>-|TRBD1|TRBJ2-4|TRBV27
TGTGCCAGCAGTTTTGGGACAGCATCAATAAACATTCAGTACTTC
CASSFGTASINIQYF
>-|-|TRBJ2-7|TRBV11-3
TGTGCCAGCAGCTTAAGATTGCGGTACGAGCAGTACTTC
CASSLRLRYEQYF
>-|-|TRBJ2-3|TRBV7-9
TGTGCCAGCAGCTCGGTTAGGGGGAGGAGTCACCCAGCGAATACGCAGTATTTT
CASSSVRGRSHPANTQYF
>-|-|TRBJ1-1|TRBV5-4
TGTGCCAGCAGCTTGGACCCGGAAGGTATGAACACTGAAGCTTTCTTT
CASSLDPEGMNTEAFF
>once|TRBD1|TRBJ2-3|TRBV30
TGTGCCTGGAGCCAGGGGGCCGGCGCCGGGGCTGGCAGGGTCACAGATACGCAGTATTTT
CAWSQGAGAGAGRVTDTQYF
>-|TRBD2|TRBJ2-3|TRBV11-2
TGTGCCAGCAGCCCCCGGGAGCGGGGAAGCACAGATACGCAGTATTTT
CASSPRERGSTDTQYF
>-|TRBD1|TRBJ1-3|TRBV5-1
TGCGCCAGCAGCTCGGTATACAGGGGATCTGGAAACACCATATATTTT
CASSSVYRGSGNTIYF
>-|-|TRBJ2-2|TRBV7-6
TGTGCCAGCAGCTCGACACGGGACCCAATAAACACCGGGGAGCTGTTTTTT
CASSSTRDPINTGELFF
>-|-|TRBJ1-1|TRBV6-5
TGTGCCAGCAGCACCAGTACCCAGGACGAAGCTTTCTTT
CASSTSTQDEAFF
>-|-|TRBJ2-4|TRBV28
TGTGCCAGCAGTCTCCCCAGCCCTACCAAAAACATTCAGTACTTC
CASSLPSPTKNIQYF
>-|-|TRBJ2-4|TRBV5-4
TGTGCCAGCAGCTTGCCTATCCAAAACATTCAGTACTTC
CASSLPIQNIQYF
>-|-|TRBJ1-1|TRBV7-3
TGTGCCAGCAGCAACAGTAACACTGAAGCTTTCTTT
CASSNSNTEAFF
>-|-|TRBJ2-7|TRBV6-5
TGTGCCACCACTTTCCTCGGAATATCCGATTACGAGCAGTACTTC
CATTFLGISDYEQYF
>-|TRBD2|TRBJ2-5|TRBV9
TGTGCCAGCAGCGTAGGCACTAGCGGGTACCAAGAGACCCAGTACTTC
CASSVGTSGYQETQYF
>-|TRBD2|TRBJ2-1|TRBV7-8
TGTGCCAGCAGCTTAGCTAGCGGGAGAGGGTACAATGAGCAGTTCTTC
CASSLASGRGYNEQFF
>-|TRBD1|TRBJ1-5|TRBV30
TGTGCCTGGAGTAAGACAGGGGACCAGCCCCAGCATTTT
CAWSKTGDQPQHF
>-|TRBD2|TRBJ2-5|TRBV6-1
TGTGCCAGCAGTGAAATGTCGGGAGGGAGAGAGACCCAGTACTTC
CASSEMSGGRETQYF